The 19 T cell receptor beta chains below come from one sample, sequenced in a study of blood T cells in healthy people across ages. The second PCR ran about 6 to 11 cycles with a sample-barcoded 5' primer and J-beta primers. TCRdb re-analysed the 5' RACE reads in MiXCR, keeping a single row per CDR3 protein. The data hold approximately 600,000 distinct CDR3 sequences, with under 65% observed a single time. The material sequenced was blood. These receptors all stem from a man aged 60 to 69 in good health.

This clonotype appeared once. V is TRBV6-5 and J is TRBJ2-1; 8 bases line up with TRBD2. This CDR3 has 15 residues. Germline V gene data show CDR1 as MNHEY and CDR2 as SVGAGI. V dropped 4 bases and J dropped 2; count of bases not matched to a gene: 4. Here the CDR3 DNA reads TGTGCCAGCAGTTCTAGCGGGCATACCTACAATGAGCAGTTCTTC. It yields the protein CASSSSGHTYNEQFF.

The CDR3 DNA follows: TGTGCCAGCAGCGTAGTGCGGGATCAGCCCCAGCATTTT. This codes for CASSVVRDQPQHF. The genes are TRBV5-5 and TRBJ1-5; D ambiguous. In germline, CDR1 is SGHKS, CDR2 YYEKEE (reference sequence). The CDR3 spans 13 residues. V shed 4 bases and J shed 5 bases, with 10 bases lying between them.

The CDR3 spells CASSSRDTGFNEQYF. As DNA, the CDR3 is TGTGCCAGCAGCTCCAGGGACACAGGGTTCAATGAGCAGTACTTC. The chain joins TRBV7-2 to TRBJ2-7; TRBD1 might be the D (6 bases). From germline, CDR1 is SGHTA and CDR2 FQGNSA. Trimming took off 4 bases at V and 7 bases at J, with 20 bases between the two ends. This CDR3 has 15 residues. The full variable domain, in which reference TRBV7-2 and TRBJ2-7 provide the parts outside the CDR3, is GAGVSQSPSNKVTEKGKDVELRCDPISGHTALYWYRQSLGQGLEFLIYFQGNSAPDKSGLPSDRFSAERTGGSVSTLTIQRTQQEDSAVYLCASSSRDTGFNEQYFGPGTRLTVT.

CDR3 sequence (DNA): TGTGCCTCTGGGGGAGGTGAGAGCAATCAGCCCCAGCATTTT. Residues: CASGGGESNQPQHF. This rearrangement joins TRBV21-1 to TRBJ1-5. TRBV21-1 constitutes a pseudogene. The CDR3 length is 14 residues.

This clonotype was picked up a small number of times. The chain is built from TRBV14 and TRBJ2-7; 9 bases are shared with TRBD1. The trim removed 3 bases at V and 4 bases at J, leaving 7 bases unmatched. The germline V gene encodes CDR1 SGHDN and CDR2 FVKESK. The CDR3 loop spans 15 amino acids. The CDR3: CASSQAGTGIYEQYF. The CDR3 nucleotides read TGTGCCAGCAGCCAGGCCGGGACAGGGATTTACGAGCAGTACTTC. Together with reference TRBV14 and TRBJ2-7, the CDR3 gives the full variable domain: EAGVTQFPSHSVIEKGQTVTLRCDPISGHDNLYWYRRVMGKEIKFLLHFVKESKQDESGMPNNRFLAERTGGTYSTLKVQPAELEDSGVYFCASSQAGTGIYEQYFGPGTRLTVT.

The chain employs TRBV20-1 and TRBJ2-5; perhaps TRBD2 as D (5 bases). The CDR3 consists of 14 residues. V was clipped by 1 base and J by 0 bases, with 9 bases between them. Per germline, CDR1 DFQATT and CDR2 SNEGSKA (reference sequence). The DNA of the CDR3 is TGCAGTGCTAGAGGAAGCGGACACCAAGAGACCCAGTACTTC. Residues: CSARGSGHQETQYF.

This chain connects TRBV9 to TRBJ2-5; D gene unclear. Germline-derived CDR1 and CDR2 are SGDLS and YYNGEE. Trimming took 3 bases from V and 4 from J, leaving 13 bases between them. This CDR3 spans 14 amino acids. The CDR3 region has the DNA TGTGCCAGCAGCGAAGGCGACACTACAGAGACCCAGTACTTC. As protein: CASSEGDTTETQYF. Based on the CDR3 plus reference TRBV9 and TRBJ2-5, the full variable domain is DSGVTQTPKHLITATGQRVTLRCSPRSGDLSVYWYQQSLDQGLQFLIQYYNGEERAKGNILERFSAQQFPDLHSELNLSSLELGDSALYFCASSEGDTTETQYFGPGTRLLVL.

This clonotype was picked up a small number of times. The V and J genes are TRBV11-2 and TRBJ1-1; 7 positions match TRBD1. Germline trimming cut 6 bases from V and 1 base from J; bases unmatched to any gene: 8. In germline, CDR1 is SGHAT, CDR2 FQNNGV. The CDR3 covers 15 residues. In DNA form, the CDR3 reads TGTGCCAGCAGTTTGATGACAGGGACGAACACTGAAGCTTTCTTT. It codes for CASSLMTGTNTEAFF. The variable domain in full, with the rest retrieved from reference TRBV11-2 and TRBJ1-1, is EAGVAQSPRYKIIEKRQSVAFWCNPISGHATLYWYQQILGQGPKLLIQFQNNGVVDDSQLPKDRFSAERLKGVDSTLKIQPAKLEDSAVYLCASSLMTGTNTEAFFGQGTRLTVV.

The genes are TRBV20-1 and TRBJ2-7, with 9 bases that match TRBD1. The J call may be mistaken, given a closer DNA end match to TRBJ2-5. The CDR3 contains 15 residues. Germline values: CDR1 DFQATT, CDR2 SNEGSKA (reference sequence). This chain's CDR3 is CSAKGDRAWIETQYF. The DNA for the CDR3 is TGCAGTGCTAAGGGGGACAGGGCGTGGATCGAGACCCAGTACTTC.

This chain links TRBV20-1 with TRBJ2-7; D remains ambiguous. Germline loops: CDR1 DFQATT, CDR2 SNEGSKA (reference sequence). Deletions cut 3 bases from V and 3 bases from J, with 6 bases between. The CDR3 totals 11 residues. CDR3 coding DNA: TGCAGTGCTAGGGGGAACTACGAGCAGTACTTC. Its translation is CSARGNYEQYF.

The chain carries TRBV19 and TRBJ2-1; 9 bases are a match to TRBD2. V dropped 1 base and J dropped 9; count of bases not matched to a gene: 4. The CDR3 contains 14 residues. The germline V gene has CDR1 LNHDA and CDR2 SQIVND (reference sequence). CDR3 coding DNA: TGTGCCAGTAGTATAGGCGGGGGGGCCGGTGAGCAGTTCTTC. Its protein product is CASSIGGGAGEQFF.

J is TRBJ2-3 and V is TRBV7-9; TRBD2 matches at 8 bases. Germline assignment: CDR1 SEHNR and CDR2 FQNEAQ (reference sequence). The CDR3 totals 19 residues. Trimming removed 0 bases from V and 1 base from J; junction bases left unmatched: 12. The DNA for the CDR3 is TGTGCCAGCAGCTTAGCCCCAAGAGGAGCGGGGGACCGCACAGATACGCAGTATTTT. Translated: CASSLAPRGAGDRTDTQYF.

This clonotype was counted between two and nine times. CDR3 region: CASSLGLTADYEQYF. The CDR3 bases are TGTGCCAGCAGCTTAGGGTTGACGGCAGACTACGAGCAGTACTTC. The chain combines TRBV7-2 with TRBJ2-7; D is ambiguous. The germline V gene encodes CDR1 SGHTA and CDR2 FQGNSA. Trimming took 1 base from V and 3 from J, leaving 13 bases between them. The CDR3 runs to 15 residues.

This clonotype has only a few counts. The chain carries TRBV7-2 and TRBJ2-1, with TRBD2 matching 7 bases. This CDR3 region has 14 residues. Germline CDR1 SGHTA, CDR2 FQGNSA. The junction had 8 bases not matched to a gene; V was cut back by 5 bases and J by 7 bases. This chain's CDR3 is CASSARLADNEQFF. CDR3 in DNA: TGTGCCAGCAGCGCCAGGCTAGCGGATAATGAGCAGTTCTTC.

The chain has TRBV20-1 and TRBJ2-1; TRBD2 agrees at 9 bases. The trim removed 2 bases at V and 0 bases at J, leaving 5 bases unmatched. This CDR3 has 16 residues. CDR1 is DFQATT, CDR2 SNEGSKA, per germline (reference sequence). The CDR3 loop reads CSARRAGGVSYNEQFF. The CDR3 bases are TGCAGTGCTAGACGAGCGGGGGGTGTCTCCTACAATGAGCAGTTCTTC.

The chain employs TRBV7-9 and TRBJ2-1, with D perhaps being TRBD1 or TRBD2 (5 bases each). In germline, CDR1 is SEHNR, CDR2 FQNEAQ (reference sequence). V was trimmed by 5 bases and J by 10 bases, leaving 15 bases between them. This CDR3 region has 13 residues. The chain's CDR3 is CASSTEGQGEQFF. CDR3 DNA sequence: TGTGCCAGCAGCACAGAGGGGCAGGGCGAGCAGTTCTTC. Complete variable domain (other parts from reference TRBV7-9 and TRBJ2-1): DTGVSQNPRHKITKRGQNVTFRCDPISEHNRLYWYRQTLGQGPEFLTYFQNEAQLEKSRLLSDRFSAERPKGSFSTLEIQRTEQGDSAMYLCASSTEGQGEQFFGPGTRLTVL.

The V gene is TRBV9, the J gene TRBJ2-4, with D perhaps assigned TRBD1 or TRBD2 (7 bases each). From germline, CDR1 is SGDLS and CDR2 YYNGEE. The V gene lost 3 bases and the J gene lost 0 bases, with 13 bases spanning the gap. This CDR3 comprises 16 residues. CDR3 in DNA: TGTGCCAGCAGCGCCCAGGGGGGGCTAGCCAAAAACATTCAGTACTTC. Translation: CASSAQGGLAKNIQYF.

CDR3 in DNA: TGTGCCAGCAGTTACCCTAAGCGGGGGAGCACCTACGAGCAGTACTTC. Protein: CASSYPKRGSTYEQYF. V is TRBV6-6 and J is TRBJ2-7; 8 bases fit TRBD2. CDR1 and CDR2 from the germline V gene are MNHNY and SVGAGI (reference sequence). This CDR3 contains 16 residues. With 2 bases clipped from V and 2 bases from J, the junction kept 8 bases outside the gene matches.

This sequence joins TRBV7-7 and TRBJ2-5, with 7 positions matching TRBD2. Germline loops: CDR1 SSHAT, CDR2 FNYEAQ (reference sequence). V was pared by 1 base and J by 1 base, with 6 bases of the junction left unmatched. There are 16 residues in the CDR3. Here the CDR3 reads CASSLGGGGPQETQYF. CDR3 in DNA: TGTGCCAGCAGCTTAGGTGGCGGGGGACCCCAAGAGACCCAGTACTTC.